The present entry profiles one TCR beta chain with its context. Produced via immunoSEQ multiplex PCR; TCRdb's table is partial and in-frame only. The sample contains around 84,000 clones, around 94% of which appear only once. Germline lookup yields CDR1 MDHEN and CDR2 SYDVKM. V was trimmed by 7 bases and J by 5 bases, leaving 20 bases between them. CDR3 length: 15 residues. This entry comes from a study of technical replicates of blood from a handful of donors. The TCR originated in a human donor in good health. The gene calls are TRBV28 and TRBJ2-5, with a weak D call TRBD1 (6 bases). The sequenced sample was T cells isolated from PBMCs. CDR3: CASKFVGDIGETQYF. CDR3 coding DNA: TGTGCCAGCAAATTTGTAGGGGACATTGGGGAGACCCAGTACTTC.